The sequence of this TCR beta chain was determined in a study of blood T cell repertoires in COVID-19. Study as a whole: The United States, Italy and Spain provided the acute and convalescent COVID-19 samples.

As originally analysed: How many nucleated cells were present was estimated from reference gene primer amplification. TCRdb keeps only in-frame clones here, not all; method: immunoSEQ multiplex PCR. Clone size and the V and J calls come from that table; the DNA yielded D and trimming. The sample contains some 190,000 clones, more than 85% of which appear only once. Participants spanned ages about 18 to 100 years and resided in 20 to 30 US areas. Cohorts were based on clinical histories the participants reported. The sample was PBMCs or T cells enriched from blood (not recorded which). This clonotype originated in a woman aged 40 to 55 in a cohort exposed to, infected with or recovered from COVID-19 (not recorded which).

The CDR3 sequence is CASRPQGGTYNEQFF. For the CDR3, the DNA is TGTGCCAGCAGACCTCAGGGGGGTACCTACAATGAGCAGTTCTTC. The V and J genes are TRBV2 and TRBJ2-1; possibly TRBD1 for D (7 bases). The CDR3 length is 15 residues. Germline CDR1 is SNHLY and CDR2 is FYNNEI. V was pared by 6 bases and J by 2 bases, with 14 bases between. Full variable domain (rest looked up from reference TRBV2 and TRBJ2-1): EPEVTQTPSHQVTQMGQEVILRCVPISNHLYFYWYRQILGQKVEFLVSFYNNEISEKSEIFDDQFSVERPDGSNFTLKIRSTKLEDSAMYFCASRPQGGTYNEQFFGPGTRLTVL.